The T cell receptor beta chain under discussion was sequenced for a study of response to subunit inactivated influenza vaccine. To note about this clonotype: No antigen is known for it.

TCRdb independently ran MiXCR on the RT-PCR reads; one entry per CDR3 protein. This table has about 540,000 distinct CDR3 sequences, less than 25% appearing once. Trimming cost V 6 bases and J 5 bases; bases outside gene matches: 19. The CDR3 length is 18 residues. CDR1 is DFQATT and CDR2 is SNEGSKA in the germline V gene (reference sequence). Study-wide findings and caveats: That few new T cells are recruited by each seasonal influenza vaccination was the authors' suggestion.

In addition, the sample was reused for a study of T cells expressing NK-cell markers. That source adds: 5'RACE template switching with UMIs generated TCR beta cDNA. Seven of eight sequenced donors tested HCMV-seropositive; one tested seronegative. Several experiments added an anti-gamma-delta TCR antibody to sort only alpha-beta TCR T cells. The share of CD8+ T cells held by dominant NKG2C+ clonotypes was about 1.0-7.5% in about six donors.

The V call is TRBV20-1, the J call TRBJ2-5; TRBD2 matches at 12 bases. This clonotype was sampled from a man aged 50 to 59 who received an inactivated influenza vaccine. The sequenced sample was CD4+ T cells sorted from PBMCs, obtained 12 days after vaccination. CDR3 protein: CSAPEPGLAGPRRETQYF. The DNA for the CDR3 is TGCAGTGCACCTGAACCGGGACTAGCGGGCCCTCGAAGGGAGACCCAGTACTTC.